This TCR beta chain was recovered during a study of control samples from healthy donors and cancer patients. This CDR3 region has 17 residues. CDR1 and CDR2 (germline): MNHEY, SVGEGT. V was pared by 0 bases and J by 6 bases, with 20 bases between. The table lists this clone with a few counts. The method was immunoSEQ multiplex PCR; TCRdb's version includes in-frame clones alone and lacks a portion of them. The sample lists about 180,000 clones, roughly 89% occurring once. Specimen: blood. V and J are TRBV6-2 or TRBV6-3 and TRBJ1-2; possibly TRBD1 for D (6 bases). The source of this sequence is a woman aged 50 to 65 in good health. This CDR3 reads CASSYSIPLNGGDGYTF. Written as DNA, the CDR3 is TGTGCCAGCAGTTACTCGATTCCACTTAACGGGGGCGATGGCTACACCTTC.